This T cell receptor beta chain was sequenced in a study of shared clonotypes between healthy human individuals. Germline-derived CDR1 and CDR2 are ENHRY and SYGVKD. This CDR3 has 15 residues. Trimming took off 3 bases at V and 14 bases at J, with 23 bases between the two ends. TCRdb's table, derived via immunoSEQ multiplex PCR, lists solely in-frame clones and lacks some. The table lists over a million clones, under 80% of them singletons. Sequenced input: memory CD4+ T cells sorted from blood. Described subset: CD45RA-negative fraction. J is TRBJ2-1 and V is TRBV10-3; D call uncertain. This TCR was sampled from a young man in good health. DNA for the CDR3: TGTGCCATCAGTGATCCTTTGAAATTAGCCGCCTTTGAGTTCTTC. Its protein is CAISDPLKLAAFEFF.